This is a list of T cell receptor beta chains from one sample in a study of immune cell composition in non-small cell lung cancer. Repertoires were generated with immunoSEQ multiplex PCR, while TCRdb's copy carries only in-frame clones and drops some. The profile shows about 4,900 clones, 72% of them singletons. Sequences were obtained from non-adjacent lung tissue. All receptors come from a human donor with non-small cell lung cancer. CDR3s include the opening cysteine and the closing phenylalanine or tryptophan. Fields, in order: clone size, D gene, V gene, J gene, CDR3 DNA, CDR3 protein. The D gene is left open where the match is weak. Size values are once, few and many counts, or a class for expanded clones, and some rows have none.

few	NA	TRBV7-9	TRBJ2-5	TGTGCCAGCAGCTGGAGCTTGGACCCCGGAGGGACCCAGTACTTC	CASSWSLDPGGTQYF
NA	NA	TRBV15	TRBJ2-2	TGTGCCACCAGCGGATTCGGACAGACCGGGGAGCTGTTTTTT	CATSGFGQTGELFF
NA	TRBD1	TRBV5-1	TRBJ1-5	TGCGCCAGCAGCTTGGGACAGGGAGTTCATCAGCCCCAGCATTTT	CASSLGQGVHQPQHF
NA	NA	TRBV29-1	TRBJ2-7	TGCAGCGTTGAGCTCTACTCCTACGAGCAGTACTTC	CSVELYSYEQYF
few	TRBD2	TRBV5-4	TRBJ2-5	TGTGCCAGCAGCTTGGCAACTAGCGGACAAGAGACCCAGTACTTC	CASSLATSGQETQYF
few	TRBD1	TRBV19	TRBJ2-2	TGTGCCAGTAGGTCCGGGACAGGGTCCACCGGGGAGCTGTTTTTT	CASRSGTGSTGELFF
NA	NA	TRBV23-1	TRBJ1-5	TGCGCCAGCAGTCTCGGGGGGCGTCAGCCCCAGCATTTT	CASSLGGRQPQHF
NA	TRBD1	TRBV7-8	TRBJ1-5	TGTGCCAGCAGCCGGGACAGCCCCCAGCCCCAGCATTTT	CASSRDSPQPQHF
NA	TRBD1	TRBV19	TRBJ1-1	TGTGCCAGTAGTATGGGAACAGGGGGCTCTGAAGCTTTCTTT	CASSMGTGGSEAFF
NA	TRBD1	TRBV25-1	TRBJ1-2	TGTGCCAGCAGTGGAGACAGGGGGTATTGGGGCTACACCTTC	CASSGDRGYWGYTF
NA	TRBD1	TRBV6-6	TRBJ2-3	TGTGCCAGCATTCTCCAACAGGGGGCATATGATACGCAGTATTTT	CASILQQGAYDTQYF
NA	TRBD1	TRBV5-1	TRBJ2-3	TGCGCCAGCAGCTCCGGACAGGTCGGCACAGATACGCAGTATTTT	CASSSGQVGTDTQYF
NA	NA	TRBV21-1	TRBJ2-3	TGTGCCAGCAGTACTACCGGGACTAGCGGGCTGAAGGGAACAGATACGCAGTATTTT	CASSTTGTSGLKGTDTQYF
few	TRBD1	TRBV7-3	TRBJ1-1	TGTGCCAGCAGCTTAGGGGACAGGGTAACTGAAGCTTTCTTT	CASSLGDRVTEAFF
NA	TRBD1	TRBV2	TRBJ2-1	TGTGCCAGCACTCTAACAGGGGGAGCCTACAATGAGCAGTTCTTC	CASTLTGGAYNEQFF
NA	NA	TRBV11-2	TRBJ1-3	TGTGCCAGCAGCTCCCAAGAGGGCCTCTCTGGAAACACCATATATTTT	CASSSQEGLSGNTIYF
few	TRBD2	TRBV5-1	TRBJ2-3	TGCGCCAGCAGCCTCGGCGGGGCGGGAGGAGTAGATACGCAGTATTTT	CASSLGGAGGVDTQYF
few	NA	TRBV19	TRBJ2-7	TGTGCCAGTAGTATAGCCCCAGGGTCTTACGAGCAGTACTTC	CASSIAPGSYEQYF
NA	TRBD2	TRBV29-1	TRBJ2-1	TGCAGCGTTCTGACTAGCGGGACTGGTGAGCAGTTCTTC	CSVLTSGTGEQFF
NA	NA	TRBV11-2	TRBJ2-1	TGTGCCAGCACCTCAGTTGGGCTAAATGAGCAGTTCTTC	CASTSVGLNEQFF
NA	TRBD1	TRBV5-6	TRBJ1-4	TGTGCCAGCAGCCTCAGGGGGCATAGTGAAAAACTGTTTTTT	CASSLRGHSEKLFF
NA	TRBD1	TRBV4-3	TRBJ1-1	TGCGCCAGCAGCCAGGACAGGGGGTCCCTCCTAGGGGCTTTCTTT	CASSQDRGSLLGAFF
medium-sized	NA	TRBV2	TRBJ1-5	TGTGCCAGCAGTGAAACAAATAGCAATCAGCCCCAGCATTTT	CASSETNSNQPQHF
NA	TRBD1	TRBV19	TRBJ2-5	TGTGCCAGTAGTATAGGACAGGGGGCTGAGACCCAGTACTTC	CASSIGQGAETQYF
NA	NA	TRBV5-6	TRBJ2-7	TGTGCCAGCAGCTTTAGCCCGGGAGTTTCCTACGAGCAGTACTTC	CASSFSPGVSYEQYF
once	TRBD2	TRBV30	TRBJ2-5	TGTGCCTGGAGTGTAGGGCTAGCGGGAGGGGGAGAGACCCAGTACTTC	CAWSVGLAGGGETQYF
NA	NA	TRBV7-9	TRBJ2-2	TGTGCCAGCAGCCCCACCGGGAGGAACACCGGGGAGCTGTTTTTT	CASSPTGRNTGELFF
NA	NA	TRBV15	TRBJ2-3	TGTGCCACCAGCAGATTCGCAGATACGCAGTATTTT	CATSRFADTQYF
NA	TRBD2	TRBV19	TRBJ2-3	TGTGCCAGTAGTCTGACTAGCGGGGCCTTCTTGCAGTATTTT	CASSLTSGAFLQYF
NA	TRBD1	TRBV2	TRBJ2-7	TGTGCCAGCAGTGAAGCTGAGGGACAGGTTGAGCAGTACTTC	CASSEAEGQVEQYF
NA	NA	TRBV19	TRBJ2-5	TGTGCCAGTAGTACCCATAGTGGTGAGACCCAGTACTTC	CASSTHSGETQYF
NA	TRBD1	TRBV15	TRBJ1-4	TGTGCCACCAGCAGAAGAACAGGGGGTGGGATTGAAAAACTGTTTTTT	CATSRRTGGGIEKLFF
NA	NA	TRBV7-3	TRBJ2-3	TGTGCCAGCAGCTTAAGGAGGGGCTACACAGATACGCAGTATTTT	CASSLRRGYTDTQYF
NA	TRBD2	TRBV19	TRBJ2-2	TGTGCCAGGCCTGGGATAGCGGGGCGGAACACCGGGGAGCTGTTTTTT	CARPGIAGRNTGELFF
once	TRBD1	TRBV2	TRBJ2-2	TGTGCCAGCATCGCAGGACAGGGATTTGCCGGGGAGCTGTTTTTT	CASIAGQGFAGELFF
NA	TRBD2	TRBV2	TRBJ2-1	TGTGCCAGCAGTGAAACCGCTAGCGGGACCTACAATGAGCAGTTCTTC	CASSETASGTYNEQFF
NA	NA	TRBV6-5	TRBJ1-3	TGTGCCAGCAGTTACTCAGGGGTTGGTGGAAACACCATATATTTT	CASSYSGVGGNTIYF
NA	TRBD2	TRBV25-1	TRBJ2-2	TGTGCCAGCTGTCCCGGGACTAGCGGTTACACCGGGGAGCTGTTTTTT	CASCPGTSGYTGELFF
NA	TRBD1	TRBV6-1	TRBJ1-5	TGTGCCAGCAGCGCACAGGGGGATCAGCCCCAGCATTTT	CASSAQGDQPQHF
NA	TRBD1	TRBV19	TRBJ1-5	TGTGCCAGTAGGGGACAGGGGGCACCCCAGCCCCAGCATTTT	CASRGQGAPQPQHF
NA	TRBD2	TRBV6-1	TRBJ2-3	TGTGCCAGCAGTAAGGGACTAGTAGGAGATACGCAGTATTTT	CASSKGLVGDTQYF
NA	NA	TRBV4-2	TRBJ1-2	TGTGCCAGCAGCCACGATGGCTACACCTTC	CASSHDGYTF
NA	NA	TRBV7-8	TRBJ2-1	TGTGCCAGCAGCCGACAGCCCCGCTCCTACAATGAGCAGTTCTTC	CASSRQPRSYNEQFF
NA	NA	TRBV19	TRBJ1-5	TGTGCCAGCAACCTGTACGGGGGGATCCTTCCAACCGGTGGGCCCCAGCATTTT	CASNLYGGILPTGGPQHF
NA	TRBD2	TRBV30	TRBJ2-7	TGTGCCTGGAGCGAAAGTGGGGCGGGGGGCTACGAGCAGTACTTC	CAWSESGAGGYEQYF
NA	NA	TRBV15	TRBJ1-4	TGTGCCACCGGGGGCCCAGCAACTAATGAAAAACTGTTTTTT	CATGGPATNEKLFF
NA	NA	TRBV7-2	TRBJ1-3	TGTGCCAGCAGCTTATGGGCCCAGGGGACCGGAAACACCATATATTTT	CASSLWAQGTGNTIYF
NA	TRBD1	TRBV11-2	TRBJ2-2	TGTGCCAGCAGCCCTCGACAGGGGACCGGGGAGCTGTTTTTT	CASSPRQGTGELFF
NA	TRBD1	TRBV28	TRBJ1-1	TGTGCCAGCACCCCAGACAGGGTGAACACTGAAGCTTTCTTT	CASTPDRVNTEAFF
NA	TRBD1	TRBV27	TRBJ1-1	TGTGCCAGCAGTCCGTGGACAGGGGGTATGAACACTGAAGCTTTCTTT	CASSPWTGGMNTEAFF
once	TRBD1	TRBV7-6	TRBJ2-7	TGTGCCAGCAGCCCCGGGACAGGGATATACGAGCAGTACTTC	CASSPGTGIYEQYF
few	NA	TRBV29-1	TRBJ2-7	TGCAGCGTTGTAGCGGTGTCCTACGAGCAGTACTTC	CSVVAVSYEQYF